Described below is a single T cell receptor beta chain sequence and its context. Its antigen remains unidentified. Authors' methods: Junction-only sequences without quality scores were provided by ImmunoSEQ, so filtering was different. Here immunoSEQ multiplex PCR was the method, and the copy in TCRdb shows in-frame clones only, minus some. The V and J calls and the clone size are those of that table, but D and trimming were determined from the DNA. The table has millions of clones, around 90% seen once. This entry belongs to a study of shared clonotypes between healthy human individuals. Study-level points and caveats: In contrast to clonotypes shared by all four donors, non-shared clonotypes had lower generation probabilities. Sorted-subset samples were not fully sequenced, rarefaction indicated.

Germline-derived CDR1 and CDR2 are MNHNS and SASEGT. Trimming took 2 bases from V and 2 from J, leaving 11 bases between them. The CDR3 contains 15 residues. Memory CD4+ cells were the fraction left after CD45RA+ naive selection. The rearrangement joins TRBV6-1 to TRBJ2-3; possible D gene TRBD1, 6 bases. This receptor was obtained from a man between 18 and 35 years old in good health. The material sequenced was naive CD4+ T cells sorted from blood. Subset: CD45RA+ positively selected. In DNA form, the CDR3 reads TGTGCCAGCAGTGAATGGGCAGGGGCCACAGATACGCAGTATTTT. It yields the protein CASSEWAGATDTQYF.